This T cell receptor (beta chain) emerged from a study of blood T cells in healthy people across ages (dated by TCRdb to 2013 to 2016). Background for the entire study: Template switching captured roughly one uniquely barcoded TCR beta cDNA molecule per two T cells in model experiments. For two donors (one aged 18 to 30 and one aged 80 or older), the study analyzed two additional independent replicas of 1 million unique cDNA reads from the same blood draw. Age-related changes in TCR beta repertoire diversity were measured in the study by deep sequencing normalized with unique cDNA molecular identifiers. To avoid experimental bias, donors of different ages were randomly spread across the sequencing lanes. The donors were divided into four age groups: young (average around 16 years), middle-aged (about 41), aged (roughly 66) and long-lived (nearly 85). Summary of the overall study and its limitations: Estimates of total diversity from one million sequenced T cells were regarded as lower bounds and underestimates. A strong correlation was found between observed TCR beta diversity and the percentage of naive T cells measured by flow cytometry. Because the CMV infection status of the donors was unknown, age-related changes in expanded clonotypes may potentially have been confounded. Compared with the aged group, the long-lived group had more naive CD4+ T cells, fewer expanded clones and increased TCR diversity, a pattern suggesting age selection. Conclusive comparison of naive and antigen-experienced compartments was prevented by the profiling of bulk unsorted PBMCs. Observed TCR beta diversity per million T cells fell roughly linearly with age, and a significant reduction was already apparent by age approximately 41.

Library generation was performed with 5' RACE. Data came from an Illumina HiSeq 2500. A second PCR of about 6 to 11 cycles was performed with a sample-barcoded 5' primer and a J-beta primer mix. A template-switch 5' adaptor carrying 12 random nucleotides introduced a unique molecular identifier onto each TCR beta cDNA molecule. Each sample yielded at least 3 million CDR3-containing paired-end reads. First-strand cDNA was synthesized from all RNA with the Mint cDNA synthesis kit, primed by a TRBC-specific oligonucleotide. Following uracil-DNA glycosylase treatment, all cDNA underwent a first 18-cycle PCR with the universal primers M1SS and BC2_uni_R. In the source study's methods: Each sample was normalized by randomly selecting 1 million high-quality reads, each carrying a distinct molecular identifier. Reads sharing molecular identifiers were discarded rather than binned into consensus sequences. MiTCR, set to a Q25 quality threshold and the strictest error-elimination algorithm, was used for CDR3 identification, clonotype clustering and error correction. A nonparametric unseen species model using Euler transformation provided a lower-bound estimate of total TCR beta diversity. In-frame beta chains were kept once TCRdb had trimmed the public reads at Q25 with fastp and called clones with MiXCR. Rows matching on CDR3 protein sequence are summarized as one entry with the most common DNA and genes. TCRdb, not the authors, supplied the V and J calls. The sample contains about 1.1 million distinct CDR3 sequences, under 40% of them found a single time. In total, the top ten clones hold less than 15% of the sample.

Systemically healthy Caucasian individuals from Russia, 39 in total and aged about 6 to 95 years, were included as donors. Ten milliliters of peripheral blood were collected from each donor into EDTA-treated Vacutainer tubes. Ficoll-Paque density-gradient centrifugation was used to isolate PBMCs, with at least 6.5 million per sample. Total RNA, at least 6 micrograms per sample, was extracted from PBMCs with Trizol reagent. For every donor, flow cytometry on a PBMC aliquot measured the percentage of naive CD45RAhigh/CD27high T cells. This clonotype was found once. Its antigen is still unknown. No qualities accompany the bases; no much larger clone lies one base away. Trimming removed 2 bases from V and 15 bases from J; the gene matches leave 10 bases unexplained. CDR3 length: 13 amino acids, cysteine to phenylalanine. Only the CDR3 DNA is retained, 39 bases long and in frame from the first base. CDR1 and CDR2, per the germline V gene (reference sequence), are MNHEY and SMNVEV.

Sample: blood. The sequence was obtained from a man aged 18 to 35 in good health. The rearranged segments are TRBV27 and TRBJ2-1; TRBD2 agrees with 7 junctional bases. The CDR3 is CASSLRGVISGFF. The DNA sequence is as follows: TGTGCCAGCAGTTTACGGGGGGTGATCTCGGGGTTCTTC.